This T cell receptor beta chain was sequenced during a study of control samples from healthy donors and cancer patients. The table came from immunoSEQ multiplex PCR; TCRdb's copy has only in-frame clones and leaves some out. The table records around 150,000 clones, over 85% of them present only once. The length of the CDR3 is 15 residues. Per germline, CDR1 SGDLS and CDR2 YYNGEE. Losses at the gene ends were 1 base for V and 0 bases for J; bases not matched to a gene: 3. The sequence was collected from a woman aged 40 to 49 in good health. Sequenced sample: blood. This rearrangement joins TRBV9 to TRBJ1-1, with 7 bases matching TRBD1. The CDR3 region has the DNA TGTGCCAGCAGCGTAACGGGACAGATGAACACTGAAGCTTTCTTT. Translation gives CASSVTGQMNTEAFF.